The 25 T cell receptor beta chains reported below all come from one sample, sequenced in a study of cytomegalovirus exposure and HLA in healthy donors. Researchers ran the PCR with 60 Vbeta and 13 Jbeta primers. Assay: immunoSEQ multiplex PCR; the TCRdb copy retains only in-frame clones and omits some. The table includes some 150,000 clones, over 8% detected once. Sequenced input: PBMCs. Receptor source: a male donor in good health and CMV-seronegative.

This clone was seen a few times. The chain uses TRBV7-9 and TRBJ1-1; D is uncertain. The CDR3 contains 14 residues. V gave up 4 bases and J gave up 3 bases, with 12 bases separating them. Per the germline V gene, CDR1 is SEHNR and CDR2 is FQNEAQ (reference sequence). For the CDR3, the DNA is TGTGCCAGCAGCTCGAGGGCTATGGACACTGAAGCTTTCTTT. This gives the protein CASSSRAMDTEAFF.

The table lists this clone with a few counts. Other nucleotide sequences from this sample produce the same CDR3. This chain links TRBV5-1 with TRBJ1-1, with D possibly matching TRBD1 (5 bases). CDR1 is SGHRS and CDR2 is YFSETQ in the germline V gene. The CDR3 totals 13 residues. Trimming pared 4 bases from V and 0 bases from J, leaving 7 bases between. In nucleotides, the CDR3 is TGCGCCAGCAGCCCAGGGATGAACACTGAAGCTTTCTTT. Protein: CASSPGMNTEAFF.

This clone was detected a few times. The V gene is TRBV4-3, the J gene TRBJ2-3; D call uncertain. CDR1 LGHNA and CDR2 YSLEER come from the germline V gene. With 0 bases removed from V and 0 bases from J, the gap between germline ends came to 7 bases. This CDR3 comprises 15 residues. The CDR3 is CASSQDQFSTDTQYF. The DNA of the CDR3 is TGCGCCAGCAGCCAAGATCAGTTCAGCACAGATACGCAGTATTTT.

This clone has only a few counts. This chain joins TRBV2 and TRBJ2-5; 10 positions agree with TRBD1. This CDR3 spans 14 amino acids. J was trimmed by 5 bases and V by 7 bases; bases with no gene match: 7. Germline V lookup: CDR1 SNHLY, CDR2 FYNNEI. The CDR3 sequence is CASKVRDRGETQYF. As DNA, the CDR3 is TGTGCCAGCAAGGTTAGGGACAGGGGTGAGACCCAGTACTTC.

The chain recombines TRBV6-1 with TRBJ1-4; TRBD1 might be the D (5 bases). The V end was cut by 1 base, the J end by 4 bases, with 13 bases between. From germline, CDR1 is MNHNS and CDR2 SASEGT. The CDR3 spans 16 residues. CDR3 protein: CASSEVKQVINEKLFF. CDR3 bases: TGTGCCAGCAGTGAAGTGAAACAGGTTATTAATGAAAAACTGTTTTTT.

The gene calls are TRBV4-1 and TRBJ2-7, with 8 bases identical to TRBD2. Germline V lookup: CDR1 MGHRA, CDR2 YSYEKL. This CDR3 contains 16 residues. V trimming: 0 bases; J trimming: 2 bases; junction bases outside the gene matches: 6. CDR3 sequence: CASSQDPSGPTYEQYF. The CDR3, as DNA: TGCGCCAGCAGCCAAGATCCTAGCGGGCCCACCTACGAGCAGTACTTC.

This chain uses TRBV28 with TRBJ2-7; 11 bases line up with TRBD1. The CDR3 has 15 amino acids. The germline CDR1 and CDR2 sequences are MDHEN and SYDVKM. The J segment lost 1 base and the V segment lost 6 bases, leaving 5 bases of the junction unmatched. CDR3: CASSPGDRGSYEQYF. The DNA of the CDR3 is TGTGCCAGCAGCCCTGGGGACAGGGGGTCCTACGAGCAGTACTTC.

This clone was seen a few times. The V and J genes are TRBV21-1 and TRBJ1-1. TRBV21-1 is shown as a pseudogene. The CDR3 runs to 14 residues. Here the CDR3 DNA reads TGTGCCGTCCCGGGGGAGGGGACTCGAACTGAAGCTTTCTTT. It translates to CAVPGEGTRTEAFF.

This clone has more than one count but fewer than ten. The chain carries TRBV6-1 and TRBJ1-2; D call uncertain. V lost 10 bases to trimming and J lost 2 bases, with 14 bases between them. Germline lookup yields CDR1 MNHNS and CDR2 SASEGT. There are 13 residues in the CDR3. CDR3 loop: CATHDTVNYGYTF. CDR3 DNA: TGTGCCACCCATGACACAGTAAACTATGGCTACACCTTC.

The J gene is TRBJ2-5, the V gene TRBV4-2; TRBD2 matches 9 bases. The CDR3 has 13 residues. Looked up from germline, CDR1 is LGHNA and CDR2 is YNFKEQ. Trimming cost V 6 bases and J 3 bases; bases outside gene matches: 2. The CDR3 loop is CASRRGGEETQYF. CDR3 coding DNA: TGTGCCAGCAGGCGGGGGGGAGAAGAGACCCAGTACTTC.

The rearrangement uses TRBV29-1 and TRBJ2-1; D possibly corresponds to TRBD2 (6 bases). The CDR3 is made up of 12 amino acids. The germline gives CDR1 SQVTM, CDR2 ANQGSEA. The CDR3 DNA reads TGCGGCTCGAAAGTGGGGGGCAATGAGCAGTTCTTC. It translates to CGSKVGGNEQFF.

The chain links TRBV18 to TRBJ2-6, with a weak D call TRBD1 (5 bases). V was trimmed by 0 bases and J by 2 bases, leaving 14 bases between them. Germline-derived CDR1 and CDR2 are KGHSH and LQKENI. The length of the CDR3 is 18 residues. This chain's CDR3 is CASSPPDWGFTGANVLTF. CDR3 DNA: TGTGCCAGCTCACCACCCGACTGGGGCTTCACTGGGGCCAACGTCCTGACTTTC.

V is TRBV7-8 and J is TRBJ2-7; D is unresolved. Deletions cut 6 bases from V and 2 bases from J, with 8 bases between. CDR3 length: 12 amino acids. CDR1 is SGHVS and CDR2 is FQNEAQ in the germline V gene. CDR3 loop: CASRPTAYEQYF. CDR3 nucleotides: TGTGCCAGCAGGCCAACAGCCTACGAGCAGTACTTC.

The CDR3: CASSPPSGSLYEQYF. CDR3 bases: TGCGCCAGCAGCCCGCCAAGCGGGAGTCTCTACGAGCAGTACTTC. V gene TRBV4-1 combines with J gene TRBJ2-7; 8 bases are shared with TRBD2. V lost 4 bases and J lost 3; bases outside the gene matches: 8. Germline V gene lookup returns CDR1 MGHRA and CDR2 YSYEKL. CDR3 length: 15 residues.

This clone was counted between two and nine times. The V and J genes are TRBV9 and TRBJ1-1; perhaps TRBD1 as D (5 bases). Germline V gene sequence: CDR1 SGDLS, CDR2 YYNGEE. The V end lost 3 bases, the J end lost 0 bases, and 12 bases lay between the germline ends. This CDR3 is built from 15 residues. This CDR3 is CASSAGGGMNTEAFF. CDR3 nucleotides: TGTGCCAGCAGCGCTGGGGGGGGGATGAACACTGAAGCTTTCTTT.

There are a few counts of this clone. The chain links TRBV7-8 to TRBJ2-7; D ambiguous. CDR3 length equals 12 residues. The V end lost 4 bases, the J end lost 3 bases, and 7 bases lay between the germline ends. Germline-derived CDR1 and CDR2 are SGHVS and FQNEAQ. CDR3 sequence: CASSSDNYEQYF. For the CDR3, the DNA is TGTGCCAGCAGCTCCGACAACTACGAGCAGTACTTC. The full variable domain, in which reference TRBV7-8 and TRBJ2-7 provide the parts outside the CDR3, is GAGVSQSPRYKVAKRGQDVALRCDPISGHVSLFWYQQALGQGPEFLTYFQNEAQLDKSGLPSDRFFAERPEGSVSTLKIQRTQQEDSAVYLCASSSDNYEQYFGPGTRLTVT.

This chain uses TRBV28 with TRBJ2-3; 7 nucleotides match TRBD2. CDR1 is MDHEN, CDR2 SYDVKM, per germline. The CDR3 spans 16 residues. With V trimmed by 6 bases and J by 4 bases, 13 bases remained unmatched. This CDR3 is CASSPLEAGRADTQYF. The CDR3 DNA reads TGTGCCAGCAGCCCTCTCGAAGCGGGACGCGCAGATACGCAGTATTTT.

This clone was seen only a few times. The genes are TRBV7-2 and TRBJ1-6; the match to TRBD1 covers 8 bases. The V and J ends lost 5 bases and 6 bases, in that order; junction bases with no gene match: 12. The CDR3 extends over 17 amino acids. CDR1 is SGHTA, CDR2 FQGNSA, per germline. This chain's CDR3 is CASSISDRDRINSPLHF. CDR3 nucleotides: TGTGCCAGCAGCATCTCCGACCGGGACAGGATTAATTCACCCCTCCACTTT.

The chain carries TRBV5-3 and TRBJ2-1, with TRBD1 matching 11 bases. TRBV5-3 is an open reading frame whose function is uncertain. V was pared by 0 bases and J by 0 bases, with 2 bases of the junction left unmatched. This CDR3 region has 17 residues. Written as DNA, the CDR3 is TGTGCCAGAAGCTTGGTAGGGACAGGGGGCTCCTACAATGAGCAGTTCTTC. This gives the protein CARSLVGTGGSYNEQFF.

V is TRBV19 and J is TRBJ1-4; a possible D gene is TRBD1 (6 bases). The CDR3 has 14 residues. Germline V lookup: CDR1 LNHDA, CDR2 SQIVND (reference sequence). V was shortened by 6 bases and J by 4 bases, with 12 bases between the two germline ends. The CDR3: CASRPDRINEKLFF. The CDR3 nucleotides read TGTGCCAGTAGACCCGACAGGATTAATGAAAAACTGTTTTTT.

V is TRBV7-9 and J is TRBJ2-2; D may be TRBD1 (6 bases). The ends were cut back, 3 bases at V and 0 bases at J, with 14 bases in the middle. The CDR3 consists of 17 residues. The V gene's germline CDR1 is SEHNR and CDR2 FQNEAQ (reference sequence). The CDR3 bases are TGTGCCAGCAGCTTCCCGACAGGCGGGCCGAACACCGGGGAGCTGTTTTTT. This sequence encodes CASSFPTGGPNTGELFF. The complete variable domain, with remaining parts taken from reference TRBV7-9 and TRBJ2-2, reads DTGVSQNPRHKITKRGQNVTFRCDPISEHNRLYWYRQTLGQGPEFLTYFQNEAQLEKSRLLSDRFSAERPKGSFSTLEIQRTEQGDSAMYLCASSFPTGGPNTGELFFGEGSRLTVL.

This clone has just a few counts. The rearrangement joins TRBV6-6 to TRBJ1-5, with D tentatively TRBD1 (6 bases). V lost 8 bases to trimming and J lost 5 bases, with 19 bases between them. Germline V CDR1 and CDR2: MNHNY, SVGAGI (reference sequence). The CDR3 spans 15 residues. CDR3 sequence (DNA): TGTGCCAGCTTTTCCCGCGGCAGGGGATATCAGCCCCAGCATTTT. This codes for CASFSRGRGYQPQHF.

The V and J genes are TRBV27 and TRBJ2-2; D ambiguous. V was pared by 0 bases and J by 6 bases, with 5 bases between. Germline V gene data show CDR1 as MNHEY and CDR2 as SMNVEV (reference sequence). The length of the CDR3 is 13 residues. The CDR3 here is CASSLSAAGELFF. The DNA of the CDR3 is TGTGCCAGCAGTTTATCTGCGGCCGGGGAGCTGTTTTTT.

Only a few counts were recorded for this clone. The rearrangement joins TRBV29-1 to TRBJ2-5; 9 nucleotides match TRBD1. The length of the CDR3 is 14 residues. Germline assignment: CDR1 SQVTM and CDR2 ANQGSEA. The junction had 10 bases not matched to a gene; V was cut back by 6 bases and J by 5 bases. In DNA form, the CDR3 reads TGCAGCGTCTTAAAAAGGGACAGGGAGGAGACCCAGTACTTC. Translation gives CSVLKRDREETQYF.

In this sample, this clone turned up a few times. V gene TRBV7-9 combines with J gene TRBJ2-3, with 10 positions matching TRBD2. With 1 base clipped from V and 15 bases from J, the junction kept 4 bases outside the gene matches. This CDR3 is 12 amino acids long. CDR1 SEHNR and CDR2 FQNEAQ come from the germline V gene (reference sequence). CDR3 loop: CASSLGSGGYYF. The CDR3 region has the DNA TGTGCCAGCAGCTTAGGTAGCGGGGGGTACTATTTT.